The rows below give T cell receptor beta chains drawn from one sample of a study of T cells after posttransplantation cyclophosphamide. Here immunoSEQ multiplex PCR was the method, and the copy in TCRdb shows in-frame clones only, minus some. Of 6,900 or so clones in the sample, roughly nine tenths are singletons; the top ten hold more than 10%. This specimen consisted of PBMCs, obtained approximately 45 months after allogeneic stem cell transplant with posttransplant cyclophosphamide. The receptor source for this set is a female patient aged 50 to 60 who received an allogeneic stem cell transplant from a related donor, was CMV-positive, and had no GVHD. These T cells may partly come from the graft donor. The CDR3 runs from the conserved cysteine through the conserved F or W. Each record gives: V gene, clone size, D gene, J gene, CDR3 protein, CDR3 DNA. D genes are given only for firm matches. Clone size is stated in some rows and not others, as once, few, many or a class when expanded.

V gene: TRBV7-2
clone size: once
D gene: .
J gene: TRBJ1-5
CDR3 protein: CASSLTGMQPQHF
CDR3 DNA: TGTGCCAGCAGTCTTACAGGGATGCAGCCCCAGCATTTT

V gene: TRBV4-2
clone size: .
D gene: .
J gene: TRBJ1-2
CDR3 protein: CASSQENSWRGGYTF
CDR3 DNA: TGTGCCAGCAGCCAAGAAAATTCGTGGAGGGGTGGCTACACCTTC

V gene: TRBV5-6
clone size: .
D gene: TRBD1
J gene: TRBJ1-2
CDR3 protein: CASSLPGQVYYGYTF
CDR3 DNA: TGTGCCAGCAGCTTACCGGGACAGGTTTACTATGGCTACACCTTC

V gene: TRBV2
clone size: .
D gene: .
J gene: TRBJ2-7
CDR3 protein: CASSDEQGYEQYF
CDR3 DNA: TGTGCCAGCAGTGACGAACAGGGATACGAGCAGTACTTC

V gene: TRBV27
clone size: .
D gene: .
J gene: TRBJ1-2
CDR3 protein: CASSFTGFSITGYTF
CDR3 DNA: TGTGCCAGCAGTTTTACAGGCTTTAGTATAACTGGCTACACCTTC

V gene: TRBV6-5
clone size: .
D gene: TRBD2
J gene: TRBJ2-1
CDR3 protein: CASSLAGFYNEQFF
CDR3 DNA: TGTGCCAGCAGCCTAGCGGGGTTCTACAATGAGCAGTTCTTC

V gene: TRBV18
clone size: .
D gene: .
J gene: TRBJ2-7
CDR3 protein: CASSRQLNKEQYF
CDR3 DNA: TGTGCCAGCTCACGACAATTAAATAAAGAGCAGTACTTC

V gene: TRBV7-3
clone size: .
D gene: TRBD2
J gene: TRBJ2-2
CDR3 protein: CARASAGGGTGELFF
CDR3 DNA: TGTGCCAGGGCGTCGGCGGGAGGCGGCACCGGGGAGCTGTTTTTT

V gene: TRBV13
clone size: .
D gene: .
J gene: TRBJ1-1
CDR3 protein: CASSPRTANTEAFF
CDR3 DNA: TGTGCCAGCAGCCCGCGGACAGCGAACACTGAAGCTTTCTTT

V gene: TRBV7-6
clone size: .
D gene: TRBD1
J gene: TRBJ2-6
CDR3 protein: CASSLARTGAWANVLTF
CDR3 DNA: TGTGCCAGCAGCTTAGCGCGGACAGGTGCATGGGCCAACGTCCTGACTTTC

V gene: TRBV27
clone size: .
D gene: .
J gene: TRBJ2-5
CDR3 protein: CASSPESEYQETQYF
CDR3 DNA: TGTGCCAGCAGTCCGGAGAGCGAGTACCAAGAGACCCAGTACTTC

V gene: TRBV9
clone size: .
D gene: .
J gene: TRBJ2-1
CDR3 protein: CASSVGERGNEQFF
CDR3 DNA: TGTGCCAGCAGCGTAGGAGAAAGGGGCAATGAGCAGTTCTTC

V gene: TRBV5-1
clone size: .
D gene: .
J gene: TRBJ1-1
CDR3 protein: CASSGAFGNTEAFF
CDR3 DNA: TGCGCCAGCAGTGGGGCTTTCGGGAACACTGAAGCTTTCTTT

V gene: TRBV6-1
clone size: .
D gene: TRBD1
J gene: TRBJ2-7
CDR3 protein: CASSEPGTGTLLSSYEQYF
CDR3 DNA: TGTGCCAGCAGTGAACCCGGGACAGGGACCCTTCTTAGCTCCTACGAGCAGTACTTC

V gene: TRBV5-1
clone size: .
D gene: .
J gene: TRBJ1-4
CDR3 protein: CASSFSGEKLFF
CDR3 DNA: TGCGCCAGCAGCTTTAGCGGGGAAAAACTGTTTTTT

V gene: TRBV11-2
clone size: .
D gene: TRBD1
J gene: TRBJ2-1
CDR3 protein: CASSSFLSPTGRSYNEQFF
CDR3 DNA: TGTGCCAGCAGCTCCTTCCTTTCTCCGACAGGGAGAAGCTACAATGAGCAGTTCTTC

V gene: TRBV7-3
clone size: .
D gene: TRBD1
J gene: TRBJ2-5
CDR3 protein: CASSLGQKETQYF
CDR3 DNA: TGTGCCAGCAGCCTGGGACAGAAAGAGACCCAGTACTTC

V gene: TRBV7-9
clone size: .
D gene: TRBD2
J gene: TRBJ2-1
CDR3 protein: CASSLASGGEQFF
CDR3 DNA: TGTGCCAGCAGCTTGGCTAGCGGCGGTGAGCAGTTCTTC

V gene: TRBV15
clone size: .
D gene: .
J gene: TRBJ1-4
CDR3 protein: CATSPTGVGDEKLFF
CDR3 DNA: TGTGCCACCAGTCCTACGGGAGTAGGCGATGAAAAACTGTTTTTT

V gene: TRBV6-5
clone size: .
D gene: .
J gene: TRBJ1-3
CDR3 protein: CASSRRLESGNTIYF
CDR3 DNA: TGTGCCAGCAGTCGGAGACTTGAGTCTGGAAACACCATATATTTT

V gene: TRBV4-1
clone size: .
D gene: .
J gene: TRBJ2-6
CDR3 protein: CASSQLRGYSSGANVLTF
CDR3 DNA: TGCGCCAGCAGCCAACTTAGGGGCTATAGCTCTGGGGCCAACGTCCTGACTTTC

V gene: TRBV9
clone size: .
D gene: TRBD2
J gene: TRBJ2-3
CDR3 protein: CASSTTGAGYLDTQYF
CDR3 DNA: TGTGCCAGCAGCACCACGGGAGCGGGATATTTAGATACGCAGTATTTT

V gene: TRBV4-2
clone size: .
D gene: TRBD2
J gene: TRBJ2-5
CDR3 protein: CASRLAGGPTVGTQYF
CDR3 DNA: TGTGCCAGCAGGTTAGCGGGAGGGCCTACGGTAGGGACCCAGTACTTC

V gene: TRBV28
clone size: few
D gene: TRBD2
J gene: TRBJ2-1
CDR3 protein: CASSLGLAGGYEQFF
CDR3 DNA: TGTGCCAGCAGTTTAGGACTAGCGGGGGGATATGAGCAGTTCTTC

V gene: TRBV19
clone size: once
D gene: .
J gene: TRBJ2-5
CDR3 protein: CASSMMRQGQETQYF
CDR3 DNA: TGTGCCAGTAGTATGATGCGGCAGGGCCAAGAGACCCAGTACTTC

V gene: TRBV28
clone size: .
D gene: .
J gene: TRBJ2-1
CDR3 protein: CASSLLGLNEQFF
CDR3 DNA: TGTGCCAGCAGTTTATTGGGGCTCAATGAGCAGTTCTTC

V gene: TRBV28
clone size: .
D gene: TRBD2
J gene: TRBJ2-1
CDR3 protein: CASRNSGRVMNEQFF
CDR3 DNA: TGTGCCAGCAGAAACAGCGGGAGGGTTATGAATGAGCAGTTCTTC

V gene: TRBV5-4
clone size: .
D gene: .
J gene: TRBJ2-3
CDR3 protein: CASRTPYTDTQYF
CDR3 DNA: TGTGCCAGCAGAACCCCCTACACAGATACGCAGTATTTT

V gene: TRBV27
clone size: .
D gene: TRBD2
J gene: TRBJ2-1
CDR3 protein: CASSFASGRGEQFF
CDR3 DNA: TGTGCCAGCAGTTTTGCTAGCGGGAGGGGTGAGCAGTTCTTC

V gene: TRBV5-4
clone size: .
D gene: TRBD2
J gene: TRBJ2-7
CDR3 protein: CASSLGRGEQYF
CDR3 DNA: TGTGCCAGCAGCTTAGGGAGGGGAGAGCAGTACTTC

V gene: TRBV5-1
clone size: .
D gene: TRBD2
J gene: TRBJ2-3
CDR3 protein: CASSWTSGSTDTQYF
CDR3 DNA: TGCGCCAGCAGCTGGACTAGCGGAAGCACAGATACGCAGTATTTT

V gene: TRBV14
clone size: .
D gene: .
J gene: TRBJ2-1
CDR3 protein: CASSPFRQRSYNEQFF
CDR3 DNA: TGTGCCAGCAGCCCCTTCCGCCAGCGTTCGTACAATGAGCAGTTCTTC

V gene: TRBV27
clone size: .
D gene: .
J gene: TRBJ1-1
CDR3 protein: CASSSYSMNTEAFF
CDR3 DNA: TGTGCCAGCAGTTCCTATTCGATGAACACTGAAGCTTTCTTT

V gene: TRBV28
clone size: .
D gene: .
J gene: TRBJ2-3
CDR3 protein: CASSFWLPWDTQYF
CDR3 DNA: TGTGCCAGCAGTTTTTGGCTCCCTTGGGATACGCAGTATTTT

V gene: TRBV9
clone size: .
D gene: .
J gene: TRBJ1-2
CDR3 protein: CASSVGDKGYGYTF
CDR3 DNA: TGTGCCAGCAGCGTAGGGGATAAGGGGTATGGCTACACCTTC

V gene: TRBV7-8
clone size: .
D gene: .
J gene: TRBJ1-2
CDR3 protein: CASSLASGVGYTF
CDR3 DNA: TGTGCCAGCAGCTTGGCCTCGGGGGTTGGCTACACCTTC

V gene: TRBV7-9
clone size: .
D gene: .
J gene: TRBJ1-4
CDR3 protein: CASSLSWGGEKLFF
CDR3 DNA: TGTGCCAGCAGCTTATCCTGGGGGGGTGAAAAACTGTTTTTT

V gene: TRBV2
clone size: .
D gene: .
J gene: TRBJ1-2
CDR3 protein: CASRKSGTLNGYTF
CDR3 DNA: TGTGCCAGCAGAAAAAGTGGCACACTAAATGGCTACACCTTC

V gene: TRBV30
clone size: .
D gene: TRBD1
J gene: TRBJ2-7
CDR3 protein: CACTTGTGLREQYF
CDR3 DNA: TGTGCGTGTACTACCGGGACAGGGCTGAGGGAGCAGTACTTC

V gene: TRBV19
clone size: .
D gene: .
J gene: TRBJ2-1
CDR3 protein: CASSPWVENEQFF
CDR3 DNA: TGTGCCAGTAGTCCTTGGGTGGAGAATGAGCAGTTCTTC

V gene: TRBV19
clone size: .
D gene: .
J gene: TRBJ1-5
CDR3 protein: CASTREGTGIQPQHF
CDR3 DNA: TGTGCCAGTACTAGAGAGGGAACAGGGATTCAGCCCCAGCATTTT

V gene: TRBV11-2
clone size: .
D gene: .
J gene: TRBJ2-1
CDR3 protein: CASSPRAYNEQFF
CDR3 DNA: TGTGCCAGCAGCCCCCGGGCCTACAATGAGCAGTTCTTC